This is a list of T cell receptor beta chains from one sample in a study of spatial heterogeneity in lung cancer. TCRdb called the 5' RACE reads again in MiXCR, with one record for every CDR3 protein. The sample yields about 92,000 distinct CDR3 sequences, approximately 12% seen once. Sequenced here: PBMCs, sampled at surgery. Receptors were obtained from a male donor with early-stage non-small cell lung cancer. Each CDR3 is given with its conserved first and last residue. The D gene is left open where the match is weak. Rows give clone size only sometimes, using once, few, many, or a class for an expanded clone.

CASSPPIAANEQFF,TGTGCCAGCTCACCACCGATAGCGGCCAATGAGCAGTTCTTC,-,TRBJ2-1,few,14,TRBV18
CATSETGQGANGYTF,TGTGCCACCAGTGAAACCGGACAGGGGGCGAATGGCTACACCTTC,TRBD1,TRBJ1-2,few,15,TRBV24-1
CASSPGQIPYEQYF,TGTGCCAGCAGCCCGGGACAGATTCCCTACGAGCAGTACTTC,TRBD1,TRBJ2-7,-,14,TRBV5-5
CASSHHRDGKETQYF,TGTGCCAGCAGCCACCACCGGGACGGAAAAGAGACCCAGTACTTC,-,TRBJ2-5,-,15,TRBV12-3/TRBV12-4
CASREQGSTGYGYTF,TGTGCCAGCAGAGAACAGGGTTCGACTGGGTATGGCTACACCTTC,-,TRBJ1-2,-,15,TRBV6-5
CSGRLGGLAGDEQYF,TGCAGCGGCAGATTAGGGGGACTAGCGGGTGACGAGCAGTACTTC,TRBD2,TRBJ2-7,-,15,TRBV29-1
CASSLVGPRSSTDTQYF,TGTGCCAGCAGCTTAGTCGGGCCCCGGTCGTCCACAGATACGCAGTATTTT,-,TRBJ2-3,few,17,TRBV11-1
CASTFSQPYNEQFF,TGTGCCAGCACCTTCTCACAGCCCTACAATGAGCAGTTCTTC,-,TRBJ2-1,few,14,TRBV6-6
CASSDRSVQETQYF,TGTGCCAGCAGTGACAGGTCCGTCCAAGAGACCCAGTACTTC,-,TRBJ2-5,-,14,TRBV12-3/TRBV12-4
CSVATGGDTGELFF,TGCAGCGTTGCGACAGGGGGGGACACCGGGGAGCTGTTTTTT,TRBD1,TRBJ2-2,many,14,TRBV29-1
CASSLATGNYGYTF,TGTGCCAGCAGCTTAGCGACAGGAAACTATGGCTACACCTTC,-,TRBJ1-2,-,14,TRBV7-9
CASSLADRGYEQYF,TGTGCCAGCAGTTTGGCGGACAGGGGGTACGAGCAGTACTTC,TRBD1,TRBJ2-7,few,14,TRBV27
CASSLVFRSPLHF,TGTGCCAGCAGTTTAGTCTTTCGCTCACCCCTCCACTTT,-,TRBJ1-6,-,13,TRBV12-3/TRBV12-4
CASSFLWTGQETQYF,TGCGCCAGCAGCTTCCTCTGGACAGGGCAGGAGACCCAGTACTTC,TRBD1,TRBJ2-5,many,15,TRBV5-1
CASSIPSGGGPDTQYF,TGTGCCAGCAGCATACCTAGCGGAGGGGGGCCAGATACGCAGTATTTT,-,TRBJ2-3,few,16,TRBV7-2
CACDAPQVGAEAFF,TGTGCCTGCGATGCGCCTCAGGTCGGCGCTGAAGCTTTCTTT,-,TRBJ1-1,-,14,TRBV30
CASSQEGRRWETQYF,TGTGCCAGCAGCCAAGAGGGGCGGCGCTGGGAGACCCAGTACTTC,-,TRBJ2-5,-,15,TRBV4-2
CASGQVAGARNSPLHF,TGTGCCAGCGGCCAGGTAGCAGGGGCCCGTAATTCACCCCTCCACTTT,-,TRBJ1-6,-,16,TRBV2
CASSLTSGRAVSYNEQFF,TGCGCCAGCAGCCTTACTAGCGGGAGGGCCGTCTCCTACAATGAGCAGTTCTTC,TRBD2,TRBJ2-1,-,18,TRBV5-1
CASSQDAGASNEKLFF,TGCGCCAGCAGCCAAGATGCGGGGGCTAGTAATGAAAAACTGTTTTTT,-,TRBJ1-4,many,16,TRBV4-3
CAWSDGQGADTQYF,TGTGCCTGGAGTGACGGACAGGGGGCAGATACGCAGTATTTT,TRBD1,TRBJ2-3,many,14,TRBV30
CASSVGLAELNIQYF,TGTGCCAGCAGCGTAGGACTAGCGGAGCTGAACATTCAGTACTTC,TRBD2,TRBJ2-4,many,15,TRBV9
CASSPELGTGELFF,TGTGCCAGCAGCCCCGAGCTTGGCACCGGGGAGCTGTTTTTT,-,TRBJ2-2,-,14,TRBV14
CASSPPGLAGYNEQFF,TGTGCCAGCTCACCACCCGGACTAGCGGGGTACAATGAGCAGTTCTTC,TRBD2,TRBJ2-1,-,16,TRBV18
CASSQGPRTENSPLHF,TGCGCCAGCAGCCAGGGTCCAAGGACAGAAAATTCACCCCTCCACTTT,-,TRBJ1-6,many,16,TRBV4-3
CASSLGGLEETQYF,TGTGCCAGCAGCTTGGGAGGGCTAGAAGAGACCCAGTACTTC,-,TRBJ2-5,many,14,TRBV5-4
CASSFYGGGGQETQYF,TGTGCCAGCAGTTTTTATGGCGGGGGGGGTCAAGAGACCCAGTACTTC,TRBD2,TRBJ2-5,-,16,TRBV12-3/TRBV12-4
CASSPEGPYNSPLHF,TGTGCCAGCTCACCAGAGGGTCCCTATAATTCACCCCTCCACTTT,-,TRBJ1-6,-,15,TRBV18
CASSWPGTSGSSYNEQFF,TGTGCCAGCAGCTGGCCCGGGACTAGCGGGAGCTCCTACAATGAGCAGTTCTTC,TRBD2,TRBJ2-1,-,18,TRBV5-4
CSVEEVGYTF,TGCAGCGTTGAAGAAGTTGGCTACACCTTC,-,TRBJ1-2,few,10,TRBV29-1
CASSPPEVGREKLFF,TGTGCCAGCAGCCCCCCCGAGGTGGGGCGGGAAAAACTGTTTTTT,-,TRBJ1-4,-,15,TRBV7-9
CASSLEPPGNEQYF,TGTGCCAGCAGCTTAGAGCCTCCGGGTAACGAGCAGTACTTC,-,TRBJ2-7,few,14,TRBV7-2
CASSYQGNTGELFF,TGTGCCAGCAGTTACCAGGGGAATACCGGGGAGCTGTTTTTT,-,TRBJ2-2,few,14,TRBV6-2/TRBV6-3
CASSPSTGGRRSSYNSPLHF,TGCGCCAGCAGCCCTTCGACAGGGGGGAGAAGGAGCTCCTATAATTCACCCCTCCACTTT,TRBD1,TRBJ1-6,few,20,TRBV4-1
CASSPQESGGANVLTF,TGTGCCAGCAGTCCCCAAGAATCAGGTGGGGCCAACGTCCTGACTTTC,-,TRBJ2-6,medium-sized,16,TRBV6-1
CASSKGTGGSYEQYF,TGTGCCAGCAGTAAAGGGACAGGGGGCAGCTACGAGCAGTACTTC,TRBD1,TRBJ2-7,-,15,TRBV28
CSAPRLAGGLAKNIQYF,TGCAGTGCCCCTAGGCTAGCGGGGGGACTAGCCAAAAACATTCAGTACTTC,TRBD2,TRBJ2-4,-,17,TRBV20-1
CASSQIGQAGGTSYEQYF,TGTGCCAGCAGCCAGATCGGACAAGCGGGGGGAACGTCCTACGAGCAGTACTTC,TRBD2,TRBJ2-7,few,18,TRBV11-2
CASSWALLAEETQYF,TGCGCCAGCAGCTGGGCCCTTCTTGCGGAAGAGACCCAGTACTTC,-,TRBJ2-5,-,15,TRBV5-1
CATSDPGAYEQYF,TGTGCCACCAGTGACCCAGGAGCCTACGAGCAGTACTTC,-,TRBJ2-7,-,13,TRBV24-1
CASSQEREDGELFF,TGTGCCAGCAGCCAAGAACGGGAGGACGGGGAGCTGTTTTTT,TRBD2,TRBJ2-2,many,14,TRBV3-1
CASRTPGSGAQHF,TGTGCCAGCAGGACTCCGGGGTCGGGGGCCCAGCATTTT,-,TRBJ1-5,few,13,TRBV27
CASSPAREETQYF,TGTGCCAGCTCACCAGCGCGGGAGGAGACCCAGTACTTC,TRBD2,TRBJ2-5,many,13,TRBV18
CSVEGKNTEAFF,TGCAGCGTTGAAGGCAAGAACACTGAAGCTTTCTTT,-,TRBJ1-1,-,12,TRBV29-1
CSASGWASGKAREQYF,TGCAGTGCTAGTGGTTGGGCTAGCGGGAAAGCTCGCGAGCAGTACTTC,TRBD2,TRBJ2-7,-,16,TRBV20-1
CASSLSRNTGELFF,TGTGCCAGCAGCTTATCTCGAAACACCGGGGAGCTGTTTTTT,-,TRBJ2-2,-,14,TRBV7-9
CASSFPGQGNEQYF,TGTGCCAGCAGCTTCCCGGGCCAAGGCAACGAGCAGTACTTC,-,TRBJ2-7,few,14,TRBV11-3
CASSLVAGQNTEAFF,TGCGCCAGCAGCTTGGTCGCAGGGCAGAACACTGAAGCTTTCTTT,-,TRBJ1-1,-,15,TRBV5-1
CAIARGNQPQHF,TGTGCCATAGCGCGGGGCAATCAGCCCCAGCATTTT,-,TRBJ1-5,-,12,TRBV6-1
CASSPQAGLAELYNEQFF,TGTGCCAGCTCACCTCAGGCGGGGCTAGCGGAGTTGTACAATGAGCAGTTCTTC,TRBD2,TRBJ2-1,-,18,TRBV18
CASSPNHGTAYGYTF,TGTGCCAGCAGCCCCAACCACGGGACAGCCTATGGCTACACCTTC,TRBD1,TRBJ1-2,-,15,TRBV9
CASSVGGAQNSPLHF,TGTGCCAGCAGCGTAGGAGGAGCCCAGAATTCACCCCTCCACTTT,-,TRBJ1-6,few,15,TRBV9
CSALQGRGQPQHF,TGCAGCGCCCTACAGGGGCGAGGACAGCCCCAGCATTTT,TRBD1,TRBJ1-5,few,13,TRBV29-1
CASSQDYVLGTYNSPLHF,TGCGCCAGCAGCCAAGATTACGTCCTAGGGACCTATAATTCACCCCTCCACTTT,-,TRBJ1-6,few,18,TRBV4-3
CASSSGTLPSEQFF,TGTGCCAGCAGTTCCGGGACCCTCCCCAGTGAGCAGTTCTTC,-,TRBJ2-1,few,14,TRBV12-3/TRBV12-4
CASSLDLSGNEQYF,TGTGCCAGCAGCTTAGATCTATCCGGGAACGAGCAGTACTTC,-,TRBJ2-7,many,14,TRBV11-2